These T cell receptor beta chains were read from a single sample in a study of shared clonotypes between healthy human individuals. Some clones are missing from TCRdb's copy, which holds only in-frame ones; the method was immunoSEQ multiplex PCR. The sample has 2.3 million or so clones; over 85% are singletons. Source material: naive CD4+ T cells from PBMCs. The receptors shown here come from a man aged 18 to 29 in good health. Some clones in this sample may be carry-over from other donors' samples. Each CDR3 is given with its conserved first and last residue. D genes are given only for firm matches. The listing skips clone size in some rows; elsewhere it reads once, few, many or a size class.

cdr3_aa	cdr3_nt	d_call	clone_size	cdr3_length	v_call	j_call
CASSFVGAGAQPQHF	TGTGCCAGCAGTTTTGTGGGGGCGGGGGCTCAGCCCCAGCATTTT	-	-	15	TRBV27	TRBJ1-5
CASSLAGVPPQHF	TGTGCCAGCAGTTTAGCAGGGGTTCCGCCCCAGCATTTT	-	-	13	TRBV28	TRBJ1-5
CASSSAESGGDEQYF	TGTGCCAGCAGCTCGGCAGAGTCCGGGGGCGACGAGCAGTACTTC	-	-	15	TRBV5-4	TRBJ2-7
CASSSLTGITEAFF	TGTGCCAGCAGTAGCCTCACAGGGATCACTGAAGCTTTCTTT	-	-	14	TRBV6-1	TRBJ1-1
CASSLSTGEFAEAFF	TGTGCCAGCAGCTTATCTACAGGAGAGTTCGCTGAAGCTTTCTTT	-	-	15	TRBV7-2	TRBJ1-1
CSVEGRGSRTGELFF	TGCAGCGTTGAAGGCCGCGGGTCACGAACCGGGGAGCTGTTTTTT	-	-	15	TRBV29-1	TRBJ2-2
CASSPGEQPQHF	TGTGCCAGCAGCCCAGGGGAGCAGCCCCAGCATTTT	-	few	12	TRBV7-9	TRBJ1-5
CASSYSTRDPLHF	TGTGCCAGCAGTTACTCGACAAGGGATCCCCTCCACTTT	-	-	13	TRBV6-5	TRBJ1-6
CASSAVPLSGNTIYF	TGTGCCAGCTCTGCGGTACCTCTCTCTGGAAACACCATATATTTT	-	once	15	TRBV9	TRBJ1-3
CAWRPRTDTQYF	TGTGCCTGGAGACCTAGAACAGATACGCAGTATTTT	-	-	12	TRBV30	TRBJ2-3
CASSPPAALHNEQFF	TGTGCCAGCAGCCCCCCTGCGGCCTTACACAATGAGCAGTTCTTC	-	once	15	TRBV28	TRBJ2-1
CASSDSSAGANVLTF	TGTGCCAGCAGTGACTCAAGTGCTGGGGCCAACGTCCTGACTTTC	-	-	15	TRBV6-4	TRBJ2-6
CASSLAAGSGDSYEQYF	TGTGCCAGCAGCTTGGCCGCTGGTAGCGGGGACTCCTACGAGCAGTACTTC	TRBD2	-	17	TRBV5-4	TRBJ2-7
CATQHPRGPAETYEQYF	TGTGCCACCCAGCACCCTCGGGGTCCAGCGGAAACCTACGAGCAGTACTTC	-	-	17	TRBV19	TRBJ2-7
CASSYDTAADTQYF	TGTGCCAGCAGTTACGACACGGCTGCAGATACGCAGTATTTT	-	-	14	TRBV28	TRBJ2-3
CASSVADTGELFF	TGTGCCAGCAGCGTAGCTGACACCGGGGAGCTGTTTTTT	-	-	13	TRBV9	TRBJ2-2
CASKPMGDTEAFF	TGCGCCAGCAAGCCAATGGGGGACACTGAAGCTTTCTTT	-	once	13	TRBV5-1	TRBJ1-1
CASSDPSGSIPWELFF	TGCGCCAGCAGTGATCCTAGCGGGAGTATCCCCTGGGAGCTGTTTTTT	TRBD2	-	16	TRBV5-1	TRBJ2-2
CASSPGGQQESYGYTF	TGTGCCAGCAGCCCAGGTGGACAGCAGGAAAGCTATGGCTACACCTTC	-	-	16	TRBV7-8	TRBJ1-2
CASCSRVGVREKLFF	TGTGCCAGCTGTTCCCGTGTCGGGGTCCGGGAAAAACTGTTTTTT	-	-	15	TRBV2	TRBJ1-4
CASSLDRGDRGYTF	TGTGCCAGCAGCTTAGATCGGGGGGACCGAGGCTACACCTTC	-	-	14	TRBV11-2	TRBJ1-2
CAWSVRQGFYEQYF	TGTGCCTGGAGTGTAAGGCAGGGGTTTTACGAGCAGTACTTC	-	once	14	TRBV30	TRBJ2-7
CASSEVQGGYGYTF	TGTGCCAGCAGTGAAGTCCAGGGAGGTTATGGCTACACCTTC	-	-	14	TRBV2	TRBJ1-2
CASSLAGSSYNEQFF	TGCGCCAGCAGCCTAGCGGGAAGCTCCTACAATGAGCAGTTCTTC	TRBD2	-	15	TRBV5-1	TRBJ2-1
CASSLGQGPYNEQFF	TGTGCCAGCAGCTTAGGTCAGGGCCCCTACAATGAGCAGTTCTTC	-	-	15	TRBV7-9	TRBJ2-1
CASSPGTGSYEQYF	TGTGCCAGCAGCCCAGGGACAGGATCCTACGAGCAGTACTTC	TRBD1	-	14	TRBV7-8	TRBJ2-7
CASRPAAGNTGELFF	TGTGCCTCCCGTCCCGCCGCGGGAAACACCGGGGAGCTGTTTTTT	-	-	15	TRBV30	TRBJ2-2
CASSPPQWAKNIQYF	TGTGCCAGCTCACCACCCCAGTGGGCCAAAAACATTCAGTACTTC	-	-	15	TRBV18	TRBJ2-4
CASSPRTSPDTGELFF	TGTGCCAGCTCACCTCGTACTAGCCCCGACACCGGGGAGCTGTTTTTT	-	-	16	TRBV18	TRBJ2-2
CASSVDRSPNYGYTF	TGTGCCAGCAGCGTAGACAGGAGCCCTAACTATGGCTACACCTTC	-	-	15	TRBV9	TRBJ1-2
CASSFGGPNTGELFF	TGTGCCAGCAGCTTCGGGGGCCCCAACACCGGGGAGCTGTTTTTT	-	-	15	TRBV5-4	TRBJ2-2
CASSPQGAGYTF	TGTGCCAGCAGTCCCCAGGGAGCTGGCTACACCTTC	-	few	12	TRBV2	TRBJ1-2
CASSVRLVSNEQYF	TGTGCCAGCAGCGTACGACTAGTCTCCAACGAGCAGTACTTC	-	-	14	TRBV9	TRBJ2-7
CASQGWGQETQYF	TGTGCCAGTCAAGGGTGGGGACAGGAGACCCAGTACTTC	TRBD1	-	13	TRBV19	TRBJ2-5
CASCFTGQEGYTF	TGTGCCAGTTGCTTTACTGGACAGGAGGGCTACACCTTC	TRBD1	-	13	TRBV19	TRBJ1-2
CASSDAPYEQYF	TGTGCCAGCAGCGACGCTCCCTACGAGCAGTACTTC	-	-	12	TRBV7-9	TRBJ2-7
CASSLPWGGTEAFF	TGTGCCAGCAGCTTGCCTTGGGGAGGGACTGAAGCTTTCTTT	-	-	14	TRBV5-5	TRBJ1-1
CASSLIAQGLSGELFF	TGTGCCAGCAGTTTAATAGCTCAGGGGTTATCCGGGGAGCTGTTTTTT	-	-	16	TRBV27	TRBJ2-2
CASSQAYWNDRVTDTQYF	TGCGCCAGCAGTCAAGCCTACTGGAACGACAGGGTCACAGATACGCAGTATTTT	TRBD1	once	18	TRBV23-1	TRBJ2-3
CASSQGQLQETQYF	TGCGCCAGCAGTCAAGGACAGCTCCAAGAGACCCAGTACTTC	-	once	14	TRBV5-1	TRBJ2-5
CASSLIRGTGELFF	TGTGCCAGCAGTTTAATTAGGGGAACCGGGGAGCTGTTTTTT	-	-	14	TRBV28	TRBJ2-2
CASSFQTPGPQETQYF	TGTGCCAGCAGCTTCCAAACGCCGGGCCCCCAAGAGACCCAGTACTTC	-	-	16	TRBV11-2	TRBJ2-5
CASRPTGGSNQPQHF	TGTGCCAGCAGGCCTACAGGGGGTAGCAATCAGCCCCAGCATTTT	TRBD1	-	15	TRBV28	TRBJ1-5
CASSLVGAGGETQYF	TGCGCCAGCAGCTTGGTGGGGGCTGGTGGAGAGACCCAGTACTTC	-	-	15	TRBV5-1	TRBJ2-5
CATSRESYGYTF	TGTGCCACCAGCAGAGAGTCCTATGGCTACACCTTC	-	-	12	TRBV15	TRBJ1-2
CASSFQKAEETQYF	TGCGCCAGCAGCTTCCAGAAGGCCGAGGAGACCCAGTACTTC	-	-	14	TRBV5-1	TRBJ2-5
CASRTGGGNTIYF	TGTGCCAGCAGGACAGGGGGAGGAAACACCATATATTTT	TRBD1	-	13	TRBV2	TRBJ1-3
CASTIGTSGTDTQYF	TGTGCCAGCACCATCGGGACTAGCGGGACAGATACGCAGTATTTT	TRBD2	-	15	TRBV6-1	TRBJ2-3
CASSYGLAGVYEQYF	TGTGCCAGCAGTTACGGGCTAGCGGGAGTCTACGAGCAGTACTTC	TRBD2	-	15	TRBV6-5	TRBJ2-7
CASSPIAAHNEQYF	TGTGCCAGCTCACCAATCGCAGCTCACAACGAGCAGTACTTC	-	once	14	TRBV18	TRBJ2-7
CASSVPGPRADTQYF	TGTGCCAGCAGCGTCCCGGGACCAAGGGCAGATACGCAGTATTTT	-	-	15	TRBV9	TRBJ2-3
CASRASGTAYEQYF	TGTGCCAGCAGGGCCTCCGGGACAGCCTACGAGCAGTACTTC	TRBD1	-	14	TRBV7-9	TRBJ2-7